The present TCR beta chain was sequenced within a study of blood T cell repertoires in COVID-19. The assay was immunoSEQ multiplex PCR, and TCRdb's table has in-frame clones only and misses some. The repertoire has 200,000 to 250,000 clones, 82% of them found once; the top ten carry roughly 3.5%. Unmatched junction bases numbered 1, after V lost 1 base and J lost 3 bases. Germline V CDR1 and CDR2: SSHAT, FNYEAQ (reference sequence). The CDR3 sequence is 16 residues long. Specimen: PBMCs or T cells enriched from blood (not recorded which). V gene TRBV7-7 combines with J gene TRBJ2-3, with TRBD2 matching over 13 bases. The TCR originated in a woman aged 55-75 years who had recovered from COVID-19. The CDR3 reads CASSLGLAGGTDTQYF. CDR3 coding DNA: TGTGCCAGCAGCTTAGGACTAGCGGGGGGTACAGATACGCAGTATTTT. Based on the CDR3 plus reference TRBV7-7 and TRBJ2-3, the full variable domain is GAGVSQSPRYKVTKRGQDVTLRCDPISSHATLYWYQQALGQGPEFLTYFNYEAQPDKSGLPSDRFSAERPEGSISTLTIQRTEQRDSAMYRCASSLGLAGGTDTQYFGPGTRLTVL.